This note documents a single T cell receptor beta chain sequence. The sample belongs to a study of blood T cell repertoires in COVID-19. Trimming cost V 6 bases and J 4 bases; bases outside gene matches: 5. This CDR3 has 13 residues. Methods used by the authors: Quantification of nucleated cells was approximated via reference gene primer amplification. Assay: immunoSEQ multiplex PCR; the TCRdb copy retains only in-frame clones and omits some. The V and J calls and the clone size are those of that table, but D and trimming were determined from the DNA. The data contain about 120,000 clones, roughly 89% of them seen just once; the ten biggest clones take up 4% to 5.5%.

The sequenced sample consisted of peripheral blood. The TCR comes from a man aged 40-50 years with acute or convalescent COVID-19. This sequence joins TRBV12-3 or TRBV12-4 and TRBJ1-2, with 7 nucleotides matching TRBD1. Here the CDR3 reads CASSRRDSYGYTF. CDR3 coding DNA: TGTGCCAGCAGCCGCCGGGACAGCTATGGCTACACCTTC.